This entry lists 29 T cell receptor beta chains sequenced from one sample in a study of post-analysis software for immune sequencing data. No antigen has been assigned to these receptors. Built from TCR beta cDNA, the libraries had unique molecular identifiers in them. TCRdb analysed the PCR reads with MiXCR anew, one entry per CDR3 protein. The repertoire holds around 250,000 distinct CDR3 sequences, 35% to 45% seen once, with around 5.2% in the top ten. Study conclusions and caveats: The study found TRBV5-6, TRBV5-1 and TRBV20-1 among four to six TRBV segments more frequent in patients than controls.

The sample was blood. The receptors were gathered from a girl between 5 and 17 years old with multiple sclerosis.

The V and J genes are TRBV3-1 and TRBJ1-1; no definite D call. The CDR3 extends over 15 amino acids. V dropped 0 bases and J dropped 1 base, with 9 bases sitting between them. Per the germline V gene, CDR1 is LGHDT and CDR2 is YNNKEL (reference sequence). CDR3 nucleotides: TGTGCCAGCAGCCAAGAATGGTTCGAGAACACTGAAGCTTTCTTT. Protein product: CASSQEWFENTEAFF.

Points on this clonotype: Since a much larger clone is just one base distant, this may be a read error. V gene TRBV25-1 combines with J gene TRBJ2-1, with D perhaps being TRBD1 or TRBD2 (5 bases each). Gene TRBJ2-7 matches the end of the DNA better, so the J call may be wrong. The CDR3 contains 13 residues. CDR1 and CDR2 from the germline V gene are MGHDK and SYGVNS. Here the CDR3 reads CASEGFSDNEQYF. In DNA form, the CDR3 reads TGTGCCTCCGAGGGGTTCTCGGACAATGAGCAGTACTTC.

This rearrangement joins TRBV7-3 to TRBJ2-5; 8 bases line up with TRBD1. The CDR3 covers 18 residues. V lost 5 bases, J lost 5 bases, and 19 bases stayed unmatched. Looked up from germline, CDR1 is SGHTA and CDR2 is FQGTGA. CDR3 nucleotide sequence: TGTGCCAGCAGCCCGCGGGCAGGGGGCAAGATGAGTAGGGAGACCCAGTACTTC. It encodes CASSPRAGGKMSRETQYF.

V and J are TRBV27 and TRBJ2-1; TRBD1 might be the D (6 bases). Deletions cut 6 bases from V and 5 bases from J, with 11 bases between. Germline V gene sequence: CDR1 MNHEY, CDR2 SMNVEV (reference sequence). The CDR3 totals 13 residues. This chain's CDR3 is CASRPYRDNEQFF. The DNA of the CDR3 is TGTGCCAGCAGGCCATACAGGGACAATGAGCAGTTCTTC.

The chain has TRBV6-6 and TRBJ2-7; no firm D call. V lost 4 bases, J lost 2 bases, and 6 bases lay in between. Germline V gene sequence: CDR1 MNHNY, CDR2 SVGAGI (reference sequence). The CDR3 runs to 12 residues. The CDR3 region is CASSLAAYEQYF. CDR3 in DNA: TGTGCCAGCAGTTTAGCCGCCTACGAGCAGTACTTC.

This clonotype has at least ten counts. The chain couples TRBV7-6 to TRBJ1-6, with TRBD1 as a possible D gene (5 bases). V was clipped by 1 base and J by 9 bases, with 16 bases between them. Germline-derived CDR1 and CDR2 are SGHVS and FNYEAQ. There are 16 residues in the CDR3. The CDR3 sequence is CASSLGGSGSGSPLHF. The CDR3 bases are TGTGCCAGCAGCTTAGGAGGGTCAGGGTCGGGTTCACCCCTCCACTTT.

In this sample, this clonotype turned up once. The chain combines TRBV3-1 with TRBJ2-5, with D perhaps matching TRBD1 (6 bases). The V end was cut by 3 bases, the J end by 4 bases, with 15 bases between. The CDR3 sequence is 15 residues long. CDR1 and CDR2 (germline): LGHDT, YNNKEL (reference sequence). CDR3 sequence (DNA): TGTGCCAGCAGCCAGGGGGCCGGTGGTGGAGAGACCCAGTACTTC. Its protein is CASSQGAGGGETQYF.

About this clonotype: This could be a read error, since a much larger clone is one nucleotide away. The chain has TRBV7-2 and TRBJ2-1; no clear D. This CDR3 is built from 15 residues. Germline CDR1 reads SGHTA; CDR2 reads FQGNSA. CDR3 in amino acids: CASSVRSSSCNEQFF. The DNA for the CDR3 is TGTGCCAGCAGCGTCAGGTCGAGCTCCTGCAATGAGCAGTTCTTC.

This clonotype has just a few counts. J is TRBJ1-3 and V is TRBV29-1; D gene uncertain. Germline V gives CDR1 SQVTM, CDR2 ANQGSEA. This CDR3 region has 13 residues. V was trimmed by 4 bases and J by 1 base, leaving 8 bases between them. DNA for the CDR3: TGCAGCGTTGTATTCGATTCTGGAAACACCATATATTTT. Translated: CSVVFDSGNTIYF.

This clonotype was detected many times. V and J are TRBV11-1 and TRBJ2-1; TRBD2 matches at 12 bases. Germline V gene sequence: CDR1 SGHAT, CDR2 FQDESV (reference sequence). Losses at the gene ends were 4 bases for V and 4 bases for J; bases not matched to a gene: 5. The CDR3 consists of 16 residues. Here the CDR3 DNA reads TGTGCCAGCAGCTCGACTAGCGGGAGTAATTACAATGAGCAGTTCTTC. Its protein product is CASSSTSGSNYNEQFF.

With regard to this clonotype: It may be a read error: a sequence one base away is much more abundant. CDR3 residues: CASSYRGYNERFF. The DNA for the CDR3 is TGTGCCAGCAGTTACAGGGGATACAATGAGCGGTTCTTC. The rearrangement uses TRBV6-5 and TRBJ2-1; possibly TRBD1 for D (5 bases). The length of the CDR3 is 13 residues. Per the germline V gene, CDR1 is MNHEY and CDR2 is SVGAGI.

CDR3: CASSLVSSEQYF. In DNA, the CDR3 is TGTGCCAGCAGCTTAGTGTCGTCCGAGCAGTACTTC. V and J are TRBV7-9 and TRBJ2-7; D not certain. V was cut by 1 base and J by 6 bases, with 7 bases left in between. Germline V lookup: CDR1 SEHNR, CDR2 FQNEAQ (reference sequence). There are 12 residues in the CDR3.

The chain recombines TRBV5-1 with TRBJ2-2; D gene unclear. The CDR3 contains 13 residues. Germline CDR1 reads SGHRS; CDR2 reads YFSETQ. With 0 bases removed from V and 7 bases from J, the gap between germline ends came to 7 bases. Here the CDR3 reads CASSLEIGGELFF. The CDR3 bases are TGCGCCAGCAGCTTGGAAATCGGCGGGGAGCTGTTTTTT.

As for this clonotype: With a much larger clone just one base away, this may be a read error. This chain uses TRBV28 with TRBJ2-7; the D is unclear. V dropped 3 bases and J dropped 7 bases, with 19 bases sitting between them. Germline CDR1 and CDR2: MDHEN and SYDVKM. The CDR3 loop spans 15 amino acids. The chain's CDR3 is CASSFLGPVYNEQYF. CDR3 sequence (DNA): TGTGCCAGCAGTTTTTTAGGGCCTGTTTACAATGAGCAGTACTTC.

The chain is built from TRBV5-1 and TRBJ1-2; 8 bases are a match to TRBD1. J was trimmed by 7 bases and V by 4 bases; bases with no gene match: 6. Germline CDR1 is SGHRS and CDR2 is YFSETQ. The CDR3 extends over 13 amino acids. CDR3 in amino acids: CASSPGQGLGYTF. In DNA, the CDR3 is TGCGCCAGCAGCCCCGGACAGGGTCTTGGCTACACCTTC.

This clonotype was observed a handful of times. The chain joins TRBV2 to TRBJ1-4; 11 bases map to TRBD1. Germline CDR1 and CDR2: SNHLY and FYNNEI. The V segment lost 5 bases and the J segment 4 bases; nucleotides outside the gene matches: 3. The CDR3 length is 15 residues. CDR3 protein: CASSPGTGGNEKLFF. The DNA for the CDR3 is TGTGCCAGCAGTCCTGGGACAGGGGGTAATGAAAAACTGTTTTTT.

In its sample, this clonotype was seen many times. The chain uses TRBV18 and TRBJ2-3; TRBD2 agrees at 7 bases. CDR3 size: 18 residues. V gave up 6 bases and J gave up 2 bases; unmatched junction bases: 17. CDR1 is KGHSH and CDR2 is LQKENI in the germline V gene. DNA of the CDR3: TGTGCCAGCTCCCTCCAGAGACCTAGCGGCTTTAACACAGATACGCAGTATTTT. It translates to CASSLQRPSGFNTDTQYF. The whole variable domain, remainder taken from reference TRBV18 and TRBJ2-3, is NAGVMQNPRHLVRRRGQEARLRCSPMKGHSHVYWYRQLPEEGLKFMVYLQKENIIDESGMPKERFSAEFPKEGPSILRIQQVVRGDSAAYFCASSLQRPSGFNTDTQYFGPGTRLTVL.

This clonotype was seen only a few times. CDR3 bases: TGTGCCAGCAGCGCTAGGCTCCGGGACAGGGTACAAGAGACCCAGTACTTC. Its translation is CASSARLRDRVQETQYF. J is TRBJ2-5 and V is TRBV9; TRBD1 agrees at 9 bases. Per germline, CDR1 SGDLS and CDR2 YYNGEE. The CDR3 has 17 residues. Losses at the gene ends were 3 bases for V and 2 bases for J; bases not matched to a gene: 11.

V is TRBV20-1 and J is TRBJ2-5, with 7 bases fitting TRBD1. CDR1 is DFQATT, CDR2 SNEGSKA, per germline (reference sequence). Germline trimming cut 2 bases from V and 3 bases from J; bases unmatched to any gene: 3. The CDR3 runs to 13 residues. The CDR3 loop is CSARLTGEETQYF. For the CDR3, the DNA is TGCAGTGCTAGATTAACAGGGGAAGAGACCCAGTACTTC.

Ten or more counts support this clonotype. The chain has TRBV7-3 and TRBJ2-3; 8 positions agree with TRBD2. CDR1 SGHTA and CDR2 FQGTGA come from the germline V gene. This CDR3 is 14 amino acids long. V gave up 4 bases and J gave up 6 bases; unmatched junction bases: 6. CDR3 coding DNA: TGTGCCAGCAGCTGGAGCGGGAGTCAGGATACGCAGTATTTT. As protein: CASSWSGSQDTQYF.

Notes on this clonotype: This clone may be a read error of a much larger clone one base away. This chain uses TRBV20-1 with TRBJ2-5, with D possibly being TRBD2 (6 bases). Trimming removed 1 base at V and 1 base at J, with 13 bases between. Germline CDR1 DFQATT, CDR2 SNEGSKA (reference sequence). The CDR3 has 15 residues. CDR3 residues: CSARGVAEVQETQYF. The CDR3, as DNA: TGCAGTGCTAGAGGGGTAGCGGAGGTCCAAGAGACCCAGTACTTC.

The table lists this clonotype with a count of one. V gene TRBV28 combines with J gene TRBJ2-6, with TRBD1 identical over 8 bases. Germline V gene sequence: CDR1 MDHEN, CDR2 SYDVKM. The CDR3 length is 19 residues. Trimming removed 3 bases from V and 0 bases from J; junction bases left unmatched: 10. CDR3 protein: CASSFGRQGKASGANVLTF. DNA for the CDR3: TGTGCCAGCAGTTTCGGACGACAGGGGAAGGCCTCTGGGGCCAACGTCCTGACTTTC.

The rearrangement links TRBV10-3 to TRBJ2-1; D is ambiguous. The CDR3 totals 11 residues. Germline V gives CDR1 ENHRY, CDR2 SYGVKD. V was shortened by 6 bases and J by 8 bases, with 8 bases between the two germline ends. CDR3 in DNA: TGTGCCATCAGGAAAAACGATGAGCAGTTCTTC. Translation: CAIRKNDEQFF.

This clonotype was seen at least ten times. This rearrangement joins TRBV6-5 to TRBJ2-3, with D possibly TRBD1 on 5 matching bases. Germline V gene lookup returns CDR1 MNHEY and CDR2 SVGAGI. Trimming took 0 bases from V and 0 from J, leaving 10 bases between them. The length of the CDR3 is 16 residues. CDR3 sequence (DNA): TGTGCCAGCAGTTACTCGGGCAGGGCTAGCACAGATACGCAGTATTTT. This codes for CASSYSGRASTDTQYF.

A word on this clonotype: This may stem from a read error, because a much larger clone lies one nucleotide away. The chain uses TRBV20-1 and TRBJ1-6, with D possibly being TRBD1 (5 bases). Germline values: CDR1 DFQATT, CDR2 SNEGSKA (reference sequence). This CDR3 is built from 16 residues. CDR3 in amino acids: CNARDIVSGNYSPLHF. CDR3 bases: TGCAATGCTAGAGATATAGTCTCAGGGAACTATTCACCCCTCCACTTT.

The chain recombines TRBV12-5 with TRBJ1-3; D is unclear. Deletions cut 2 bases from V and 2 bases from J, with 13 bases between. The germline V gene encodes CDR1 LGHNT and CDR2 FRNRAP. This CDR3 is built from 16 residues. The CDR3, as DNA: TGTGCTAGTGGTTTGAACCGGGTAATGCCTGGAAACACCATATATTTT. Its translation: CASGLNRVMPGNTIYF. Filled out from reference TRBV12-5 and TRBJ1-3, the complete variable domain reads DARVTQTPRHKVTEMGQEVTMRCQPILGHNTVFWYRQTMMQGLELLAYFRNRAPLDDSGMPKDRFSAEMPDATLATLKIQPSEPRDSAVYFCASGLNRVMPGNTIYFGEGSWLTVV.

In its sample, this clonotype was seen many times. V is TRBV2 and J is TRBJ2-1; tentative D call: TRBD2 (7 bases). The germline V gene encodes CDR1 SNHLY and CDR2 FYNNEI. With 7 bases removed from V and 9 bases from J, the gap between germline ends came to 22 bases. The CDR3 is 15 residues long. Here the CDR3 DNA reads TGTGCCAGCACCCGAGGGGGACTACCCCCGACTGAGCAGTTCTTC. This codes for CASTRGGLPPTEQFF.

At least ten counts were recorded for this clonotype. The chain joins TRBV5-5 to TRBJ1-1, with a possible D match to TRBD1 (6 bases). The germline CDR1 and CDR2 sequences are SGHKS and YYEKEE (reference sequence). Trimming left V 0 bases short and J 4 bases short, with 10 bases between. The CDR3 is 14 residues long. The CDR3 DNA follows: TGTGCCAGCAGCTTGGCGGGGGCCGGCACTGAAGCTTTCTTT. It yields the protein CASSLAGAGTEAFF. The whole variable domain, filled in from reference TRBV5-5 and TRBJ1-1, reads DAGVTQSPTHLIKTRGQQVTLRCSPISGHKSVSWYQQVLGQGPQFIFQYYEKEERGRGNFPDRFSARQFPNYSSELNVNALLLGDSALYLCASSLAGAGTEAFFGQGTRLTVV.

This clonotype was recorded many times. The chain recombines TRBV10-3 with TRBJ2-1, with TRBD2 matching 11 bases. CDR1 and CDR2 (germline): ENHRY, SYGVKD. V dropped 11 bases and J dropped 8; count of bases not matched to a gene: 17. The CDR3 is 16 amino acids. The CDR3 here is CASTRNEGSGRDEQFF. The CDR3 coding sequence is TGTGCCTCGACCCGAAACGAGGGTAGCGGGAGGGATGAGCAGTTCTTC.